This T cell receptor beta chain was sequenced for a study of OX40 agonist ivuxolimab in advanced cancers. Regarding the study as a whole: It was also the case that some nonresponders had low normalized T-cell clonal expansion.

The repertoire was sequenced with immunoSEQ multiplex PCR; TCRdb's copy has only in-frame clones and lacks some. The sample lists 89,000 or so clones, less than 95% seen once, with under 8.5% in the top ten. About this clone: Its specificity is not known.

This CDR3 has 16 residues. Germline values: CDR1 SNHLY, CDR2 FYNNEI. The junction had 6 bases not matched to a gene; V was cut back by 4 bases and J by 0 bases. The TCR was taken from an adult with an advanced solid tumor such as melanoma, head and neck, liver or kidney cancer. The J gene is TRBJ2-1, the V gene TRBV2, with 7 bases aligning to TRBD1. Material: CD4+ or CD8+ T cells sorted from blood, obtained in a trial of the OX40 agonist ivuxolimab. The CDR3 is CASSGKRDSSYNEQFF. The CDR3 bases are TGTGCCAGCAGTGGCAAGAGGGACAGCTCCTACAATGAGCAGTTCTTC.